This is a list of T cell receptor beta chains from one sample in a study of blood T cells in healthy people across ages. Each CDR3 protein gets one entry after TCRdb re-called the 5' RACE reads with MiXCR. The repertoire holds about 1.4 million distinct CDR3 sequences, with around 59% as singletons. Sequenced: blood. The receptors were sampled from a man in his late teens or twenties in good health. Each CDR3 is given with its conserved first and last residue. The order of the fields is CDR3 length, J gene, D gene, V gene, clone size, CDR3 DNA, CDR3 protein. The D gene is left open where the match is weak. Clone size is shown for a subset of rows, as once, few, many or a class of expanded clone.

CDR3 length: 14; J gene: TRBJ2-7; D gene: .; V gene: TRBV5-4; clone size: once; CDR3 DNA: TGTGCCAGCGGCAGAATAGCGGAGCCCTACGAGCAGTACTTC; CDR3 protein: CASGRIAEPYEQYF
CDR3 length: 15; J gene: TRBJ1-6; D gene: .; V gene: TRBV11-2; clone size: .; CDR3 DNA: TGTGCCAGCATCCGGATTCAGGACCTTAATTCACCCCTCCACTTT; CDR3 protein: CASIRIQDLNSPLHF
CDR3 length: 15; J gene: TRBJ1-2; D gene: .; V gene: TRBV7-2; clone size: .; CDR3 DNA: TGTGCCAGCAGCTTAAGTAACATAGCTAACTATGGCTACACCTTC; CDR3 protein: CASSLSNIANYGYTF
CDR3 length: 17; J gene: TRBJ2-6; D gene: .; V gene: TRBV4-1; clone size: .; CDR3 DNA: TGCGCCAGCAGCCTCGGTCGCGGGGCCTCTGGGGCCAACGTCCTGACTTTC; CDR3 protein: CASSLGRGASGANVLTF
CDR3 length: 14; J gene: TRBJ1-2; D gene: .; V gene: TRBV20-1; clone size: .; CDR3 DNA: TGCAGTGCTAGAGTGAAGGGAGGGGGATATGGCTACACCTTC; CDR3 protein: CSARVKGGGYGYTF
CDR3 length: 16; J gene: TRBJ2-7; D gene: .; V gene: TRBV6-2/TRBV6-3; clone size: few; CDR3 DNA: TGTGCCAGCAGTTCCCGGCGGGCCTTCTCGTCCAACGAGCAGTACTTC; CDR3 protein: CASSSRRAFSSNEQYF
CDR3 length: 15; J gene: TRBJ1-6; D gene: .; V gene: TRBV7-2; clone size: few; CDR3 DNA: TGTGCCAGCAATCCTGACCAGGGTAATAATTCACCCCTCCACTTT; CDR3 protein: CASNPDQGNNSPLHF
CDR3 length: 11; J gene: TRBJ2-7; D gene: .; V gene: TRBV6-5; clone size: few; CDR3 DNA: TGTGCCAGCAGGGCCTTGAACGAGCAGTACTTC; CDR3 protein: CASRALNEQYF
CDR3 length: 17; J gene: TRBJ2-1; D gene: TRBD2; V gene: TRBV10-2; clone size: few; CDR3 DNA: TGCGCCAGCACCATTTCGGGCGTAGCGGGAGTCTACAATGAGCAGTTCTTC; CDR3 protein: CASTISGVAGVYNEQFF
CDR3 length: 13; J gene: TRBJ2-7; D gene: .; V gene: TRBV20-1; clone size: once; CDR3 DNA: TGCAGTGCTAAGCCCAGGGGCTCCTACGAGCAGTACTTC; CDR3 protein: CSAKPRGSYEQYF
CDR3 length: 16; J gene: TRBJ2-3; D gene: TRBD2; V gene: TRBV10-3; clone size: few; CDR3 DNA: TGTGCCACCCTCGGGGCTCTAGCGGGGGGTACAGATACGCAGTATTTT; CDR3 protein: CATLGALAGGTDTQYF
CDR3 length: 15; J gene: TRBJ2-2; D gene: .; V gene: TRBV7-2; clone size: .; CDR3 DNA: TGTGCCAGCAGCTTGGGGGGCCGATCCACCGGGGAGCTGTTTTTT; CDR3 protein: CASSLGGRSTGELFF
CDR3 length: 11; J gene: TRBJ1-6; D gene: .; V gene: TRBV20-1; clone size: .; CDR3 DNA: TGCAGTGCTAGACTGGTTTCACCCCTCCACTTT; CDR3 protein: CSARLVSPLHF
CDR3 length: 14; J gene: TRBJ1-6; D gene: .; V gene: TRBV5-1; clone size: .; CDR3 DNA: TGCGCCAGCAAGGAGGGGGTGCTAAATTCACCCCTCCACTTT; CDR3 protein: CASKEGVLNSPLHF